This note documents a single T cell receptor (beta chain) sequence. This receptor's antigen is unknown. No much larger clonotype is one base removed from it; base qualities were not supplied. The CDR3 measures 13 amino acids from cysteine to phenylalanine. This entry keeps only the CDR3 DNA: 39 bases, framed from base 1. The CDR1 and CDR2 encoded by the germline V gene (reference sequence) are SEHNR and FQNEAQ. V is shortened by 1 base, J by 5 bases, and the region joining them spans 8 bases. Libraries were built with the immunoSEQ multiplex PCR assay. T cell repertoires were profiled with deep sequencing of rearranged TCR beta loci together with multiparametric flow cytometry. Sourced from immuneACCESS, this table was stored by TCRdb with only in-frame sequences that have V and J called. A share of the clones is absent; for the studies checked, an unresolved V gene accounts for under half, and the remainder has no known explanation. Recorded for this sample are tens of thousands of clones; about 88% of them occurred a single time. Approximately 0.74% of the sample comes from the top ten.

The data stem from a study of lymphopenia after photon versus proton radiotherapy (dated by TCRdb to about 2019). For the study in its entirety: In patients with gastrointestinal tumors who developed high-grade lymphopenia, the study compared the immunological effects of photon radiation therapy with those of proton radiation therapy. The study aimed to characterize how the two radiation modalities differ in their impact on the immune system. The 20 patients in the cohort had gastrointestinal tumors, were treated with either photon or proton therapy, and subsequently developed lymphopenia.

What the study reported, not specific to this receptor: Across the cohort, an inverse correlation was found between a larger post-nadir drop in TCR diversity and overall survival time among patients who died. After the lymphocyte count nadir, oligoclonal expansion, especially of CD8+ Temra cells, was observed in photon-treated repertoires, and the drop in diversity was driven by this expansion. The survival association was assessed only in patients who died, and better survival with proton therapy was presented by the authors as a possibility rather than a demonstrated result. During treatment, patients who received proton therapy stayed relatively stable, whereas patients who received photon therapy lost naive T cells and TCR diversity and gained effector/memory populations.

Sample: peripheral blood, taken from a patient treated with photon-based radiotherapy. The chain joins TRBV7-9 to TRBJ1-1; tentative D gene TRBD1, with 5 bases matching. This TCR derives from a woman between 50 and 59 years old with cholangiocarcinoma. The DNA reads TGTGCCAGCAGCTTAGTGGGGGAGACTGAAGCTTTCTTT. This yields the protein CASSLVGETEAFF.